These T cell receptor beta chains were read from a single sample in a study of blood T cell repertoires in COVID-19. TCRdb's copy holds only in-frame clones and misses some; the assay was immunoSEQ multiplex PCR. The sample lists 650,000 to 800,000 clones; 75% to 90% were seen once. The sample consisted of peripheral blood. The source of these receptors is a woman between 18 and 30 years old with acute or convalescent COVID-19. The CDR3 runs from the conserved cysteine through the conserved F or W. Each record gives: V gene, D gene, clone size, J gene, CDR3 DNA, CDR3 protein. D genes are given only for firm matches. Size is stated for part of the rows, as once, few or many counts, or as a class when the clone is expanded.

TRBV5-1,TRBD2,few,TRBJ2-2,TGCGCCAGCAGCTTGGTGCCGGGAGGGGAAGGCGGGGAGCTGTTTTTT,CASSLVPGGEGGELFF
TRBV4-1,NA,NA,TRBJ1-2,TGCGCCAGCAGCCAAGATGAAGTCGGGAAGTATGGCTACACCTTC,CASSQDEVGKYGYTF
TRBV18,NA,NA,TRBJ2-2,TGTGCCAGCTCACCCTCGACAGGCGGTTCAACCGGGGAGCTGTTTTTT,CASSPSTGGSTGELFF
TRBV11-2,TRBD1,NA,TRBJ2-7,TGTGCCAGCAGCACCCCTCGGACAGGGGGCGGGTACGAGCAGTACTTC,CASSTPRTGGGYEQYF
TRBV28,TRBD1,NA,TRBJ2-7,TGTGCCACCTCCAGGGGGCCAGACCAAAATTACGAGCAGTACTTC,CATSRGPDQNYEQYF
TRBV12-5,NA,NA,TRBJ1-1,TGTGCTAGTGGTTTGATCCAAGGGGGATCGGCTTTCTTT,CASGLIQGGSAFF
TRBV7-6,TRBD2,once,TRBJ2-5,TGTGCCAGCAGCCTACTAGCGGGGGGGCAAGAGACCCAGTACTTC,CASSLLAGGQETQYF
TRBV27,NA,NA,TRBJ1-2,TGTGCCAGCAGTTCACAGGGTGGAGCTAACTATGGCTACACCTTC,CASSSQGGANYGYTF
TRBV13,TRBD1,NA,TRBJ2-7,TGTGCCAGCAGCCCGTCGTTGGGGACAGGGGATTCCTACGAGCAGTACTTC,CASSPSLGTGDSYEQYF
TRBV28,TRBD1,once,TRBJ2-1,TGTGCCAGCGGAGGCCAGGGACAGGGCCTCTACAATGAGCAGTTCTTC,CASGGQGQGLYNEQFF
TRBV28,TRBD1,NA,TRBJ1-6,TGTGCCAGCAGTCCCGGGACAGTAGGTAATTCACCCCTCCACTTT,CASSPGTVGNSPLHF
TRBV5-1,NA,NA,TRBJ1-4,TGCGCCAGCAGCTCTACCGCAACGCCGGGTTTCGGAAAACTGTTTTTT,CASSSTATPGFGKLFF
TRBV9,TRBD2,few,TRBJ2-3,TGTGCCAGCAGCGTAGGTGTTAGCGGGGGGGCAGTGGATACGCAGTATTTT,CASSVGVSGGAVDTQYF
TRBV2,NA,NA,TRBJ1-2,TGTGCCACCAGGGTTATGGGGACTACTGGCTACACCTTC,CATRVMGTTGYTF
TRBV10-3,TRBD1,NA,TRBJ1-1,TGTGCCATCGGGGGACAGTTGAACACTGAAGCTTTCTTT,CAIGGQLNTEAFF
TRBV18,NA,NA,TRBJ1-1,TGTGCCAGCTCACCGGAGGCAGCCGACCCGAACACTGAAGCTTTCTTT,CASSPEAADPNTEAFF
TRBV20-1,TRBD2,NA,TRBJ2-1,TGCAGTGCAGGAACTAGCGGTGAGCAGTTCTTC,CSAGTSGEQFF
TRBV4-2,NA,NA,TRBJ2-2,TGTGCCAGCAGCCTCCGACAGGAGGAGCTGTTTTTT,CASSLRQEELFF
TRBV7-8,TRBD1,NA,TRBJ1-3,TGTGCCAGCAGCCCGGACAGGGCGGGTGGAAACACCATATATTTT,CASSPDRAGGNTIYF
TRBV20-1,NA,NA,TRBJ2-7,TGCAGTGCGGGGGGGCTTAACGAGCAGTACTTC,CSAGGLNEQYF
TRBV24-1,NA,NA,TRBJ1-1,TGTGCCACCAGTGATTTACGGGCGGGACGGGCTTTCTTT,CATSDLRAGRAFF
TRBV19,NA,NA,TRBJ1-3,TGTGCCAGTAGTCTGGGCAGGCGCTCTGGAAACACCATATATTTT,CASSLGRRSGNTIYF
TRBV5-4,NA,NA,TRBJ2-7,TGTGCCAGCAGCTTTAAATTGTCCTACGAGCAGTACTTC,CASSFKLSYEQYF
TRBV6-6,NA,NA,TRBJ1-1,TGTGCCAGCAGTTCCCCTTGGGCGTTCTCCACTGAAGCTTTCTTT,CASSSPWAFSTEAFF
TRBV12-5,TRBD2,NA,TRBJ2-1,TGTGCTAGTGGTTTGGTGGTTGATAGCGGGGGGGCGGATGAGCAGTTCTTC,CASGLVVDSGGADEQFF
TRBV30,NA,NA,TRBJ2-7,TGTGCCTGGAGTGTACAGGTGAGCTCCTACGAGCAGTACTTC,CAWSVQVSSYEQYF
TRBV5-4,NA,NA,TRBJ1-3,TGTGCCAGCAGTCCTCCGGGATCTGGAAACACCATATATTTT,CASSPPGSGNTIYF
TRBV9,TRBD2,NA,TRBJ2-1,TGTGCCAGCAGCGATAGCGGGGGGGCAACGAATGAGCAGTTCTTC,CASSDSGGATNEQFF
TRBV12-3/TRBV12-4,NA,NA,TRBJ1-2,TGTGCCAGCACCTTTCCCGGGGGTTGGGGCTACACCTTC,CASTFPGGWGYTF
TRBV9,NA,NA,TRBJ1-1,TGTGCCAGCAGCGTAGGAGGTGGGAGGGGACGAAACACTGAAGCTTTCTTT,CASSVGGGRGRNTEAFF
TRBV29-1,NA,NA,TRBJ1-2,TGCAGCGTTGATTTTTTGCCCGACTCGAAATCCTACTATGGCTACACCTTC,CSVDFLPDSKSYYGYTF
TRBV19,NA,NA,TRBJ1-1,TGTGCCAGTAGTATACTCTCGGGGTCGCGGGACGAAGCTTTCTTT,CASSILSGSRDEAFF
TRBV5-1,TRBD1,NA,TRBJ1-6,TGCGCCAGCAGCCCGGACAGGGGGTACAATTCACCCCTCCACTTT,CASSPDRGYNSPLHF
TRBV9,NA,few,TRBJ1-6,TGTGCCAGCAGCCCCCAGGGCTCGAATTCACCCCTCCACTTT,CASSPQGSNSPLHF
TRBV19,NA,NA,TRBJ1-6,TGTGCCAGTAGTATAGGGAAGCGACCCCTCCACTTT,CASSIGKRPLHF
TRBV7-2,NA,NA,TRBJ2-7,TGTGCCAGCAGCTTAGGCCCTTGGGCGGGGAGAACCTACGAGCAGTACTTC,CASSLGPWAGRTYEQYF
TRBV5-6,NA,NA,TRBJ1-4,TGTGCCAGCAGCGCTAGTGGTTATAATGAAAAACTGTTTTTT,CASSASGYNEKLFF
TRBV4-3,TRBD1,NA,TRBJ2-1,TGCGCCAGCAGCCAAGACAGGGGGCTGTTTAATGAGCAGTTCTTC,CASSQDRGLFNEQFF
TRBV19,NA,NA,TRBJ1-5,TGTGCCAGTAGTATAAGGGGGGGCGCATATATAGGCAATCAGCCCCAGCATTTT,CASSIRGGAYIGNQPQHF
TRBV7-2,TRBD1,once,TRBJ1-2,TGTGCCAGCAGCCAAGACAGGGCAGGCTATGGCTACACCTTC,CASSQDRAGYGYTF
TRBV18,NA,NA,TRBJ1-1,TGTGCCAGCTCACCGTCGGGAAGGGTGAGGGATGAAGCTTTCTTT,CASSPSGRVRDEAFF
TRBV6-4,NA,NA,TRBJ1-1,TGTGCCAGCAGTGAGGGGTTAGGGGGGGACACTGAAGCTTTCTTT,CASSEGLGGDTEAFF
TRBV7-9,TRBD1,NA,TRBJ1-5,TGTGCCAGCACCAGCACAGGGGATCAGCCCCAGCATTTT,CASTSTGDQPQHF